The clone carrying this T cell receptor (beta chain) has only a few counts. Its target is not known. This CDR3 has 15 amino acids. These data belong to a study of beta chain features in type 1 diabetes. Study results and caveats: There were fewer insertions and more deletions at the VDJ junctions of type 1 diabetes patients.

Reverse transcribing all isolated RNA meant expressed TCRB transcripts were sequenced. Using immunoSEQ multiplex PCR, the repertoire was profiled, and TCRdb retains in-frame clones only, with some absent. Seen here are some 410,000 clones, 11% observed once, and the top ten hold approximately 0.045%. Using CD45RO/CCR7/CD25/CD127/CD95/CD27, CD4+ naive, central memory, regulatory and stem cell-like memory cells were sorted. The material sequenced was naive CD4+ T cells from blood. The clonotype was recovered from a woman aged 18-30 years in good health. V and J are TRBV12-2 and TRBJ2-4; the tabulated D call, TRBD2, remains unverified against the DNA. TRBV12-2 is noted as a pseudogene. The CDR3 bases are TGTGCAAGTCGCTATAGCTGGAGCGCCAAAAACATTCAGTACTTC. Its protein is CASRYSWSAKNIQYF.